The next 31 T cell receptor beta chains were all read from a single sample in a study of cytomegalovirus exposure and HLA in healthy donors. Primers: 60 Vbeta forward and 13 Jbeta reverse. Clones were sequenced by immunoSEQ multiplex PCR, and TCRdb holds only the in-frame ones, with some missing. The sample has about 120,000 clones; around 68% are singletons. Material for sequencing was PBMCs. Receptors originate from a woman aged 40 to 49 in good health and CMV-seropositive.

The J gene is TRBJ1-5, the V gene TRBV30; tentative D call: TRBD1 (5 bases). The CDR3 totals 14 residues. Germline V gene data show CDR1 as GTSNPN and CDR2 as SVGIG (reference sequence). The CDR3 spells CRPPDIHSNQPQHF. In nucleotides, the CDR3 is TGTAGACCCCCGGACATTCATAGCAATCAGCCCCAGCATTTT.

The chain joins TRBV19 to TRBJ2-7; 8 bases agree with TRBD1. Losses at the gene ends were 6 bases for V and 3 bases for J; bases not matched to a gene: 10. Per germline, CDR1 LNHDA and CDR2 SQIVND (reference sequence). This CDR3 has 15 amino acids. The CDR3: CASSPFGQGSYEQYF. CDR3 coding DNA: TGTGCCAGTAGCCCATTTGGACAGGGAAGCTACGAGCAGTACTTC.

The chain carries TRBV5-6 and TRBJ2-7; 10 positions match TRBD2. Trimming took 4 bases from V and 2 from J; bases not matched to a gene: 6. Germline V gives CDR1 SGHDT, CDR2 YYEEEE. The CDR3 is made up of 15 amino acids. CDR3 amino acids: CASSTGLAATYEQYF. As DNA, the CDR3 is TGTGCCAGCAGCACCGGACTAGCGGCAACCTACGAGCAGTACTTC.

This clone was counted once. The chain is built from TRBV19 and TRBJ2-7; 11 positions match TRBD1. CDR1 is LNHDA and CDR2 is SQIVND in the germline V gene (reference sequence). This CDR3 has 14 residues. J gave up 5 bases and V 5 bases, and 5 bases lay outside the gene matches. The chain's CDR3 is CASSGDRGSNEQYF. In DNA, the CDR3 is TGTGCCAGTAGTGGGGACAGGGGGTCCAACGAGCAGTACTTC.

This rearrangement joins TRBV6-1 to TRBJ2-7; D is undetermined. CDR1 and CDR2 (germline): MNHNS, SASEGT. This CDR3 contains 12 residues. The V and J ends lost 6 bases and 4 bases respectively, with 10 bases between them. CDR3 region: CASSAYAYEQYF. CDR3 sequence (DNA): TGTGCCAGCAGCGCCTACGCTTACGAGCAGTACTTC.

The chain employs TRBV4-3 and TRBJ1-4, with 9 bases matching TRBD1. The CDR3 covers 16 residues. Per germline, CDR1 LGHNA and CDR2 YSLEER. The V and J ends lost 2 bases and 0 bases, in that order; junction bases with no gene match: 1. The CDR3 region has the DNA TGCGCCAGCAGCCAACGGACAGGGGCAACTAATGAAAAACTGTTTTTT. Encoded protein: CASSQRTGATNEKLFF.

The V call is TRBV13, the J call TRBJ2-1, with 9 bases aligning to TRBD2. The germline V gene encodes CDR1 PRHDT and CDR2 FYEKMQ (reference sequence). This CDR3 has 16 residues. Trimming removed 0 bases from V and 4 bases from J; junction bases left unmatched: 4. In DNA, the CDR3 is TGTGCCAGCAGCTTAGGCTTGCGGGGGGGGTACAATGAGCAGTTCTTC. This gives the protein CASSLGLRGGYNEQFF.

The rearrangement uses TRBV7-2 and TRBJ2-5; D remains ambiguous. CDR3 length: 13 amino acids. V was trimmed by 3 bases and J by 6 bases, leaving 11 bases between them. CDR1 SGHTA and CDR2 FQGNSA come from the germline V gene. The CDR3 loop reads CASSLRYSQTQYF. The CDR3 region has the DNA TGTGCCAGCAGCTTGCGATACTCACAGACCCAGTACTTC.

The chain uses TRBV27 and TRBJ1-4; D ambiguous. Germline V CDR1 and CDR2: MNHEY, SMNVEV (reference sequence). V was shortened by 2 bases and J by 3 bases, with 10 bases between the two germline ends. The CDR3 is 15 amino acids. The CDR3 DNA reads as TGTGCCAGCAGTTTAAGGCAGGCCCCTAATGAAAAACTGTTTTTT. This gives the protein CASSLRQAPNEKLFF. Full variable domain (missing parts from reference TRBV27 and TRBJ1-4): EAQVTQNPRYLITVTGKKLTVTCSQNMNHEYMSWYRQDPGLGLRQIYYSMNVEVTDKGDVPEGYKVSRKEKRNFPLILESPSPNQTSLYFCASSLRQAPNEKLFFGSGTQLSVL.

This rearrangement joins TRBV7-6 to TRBJ2-5; D ambiguous. The CDR3 has 12 residues. V was pared by 5 bases and J by 5 bases, with 9 bases between. Germline V CDR1 and CDR2: SGHVS, FNYEAQ. CDR3 sequence (DNA): TGTGCCAGCAGCCCTACCCCGGAGACCCAGTACTTC. Translating it yields CASSPTPETQYF.

This rearrangement joins TRBV7-6 to TRBJ2-1; D gene ambiguous. The V end lost 1 base, the J end lost 0 bases, and 7 bases lay between the germline ends. Germline CDR1 and CDR2: SGHVS and FNYEAQ. The CDR3 spans 15 residues. This chain's CDR3 is CASSLVWSSYNEQFF. The CDR3 DNA sequence: TGTGCCAGCAGCTTAGTGTGGAGCTCCTACAATGAGCAGTTCTTC. Based on the CDR3 plus reference TRBV7-6 and TRBJ2-1, the full variable domain is GAGVSQSPRYKVTKRGQDVALRCDPISGHVSLYWYRQALGQGPEFLTYFNYEAQQDKSGLPNDRFSAERPEGSISTLTIQRTEQRDSAMYRCASSLVWSSYNEQFFGPGTRLTVL.

The chain is built from TRBV5-1 and TRBJ2-7, with unresolved D. Germline CDR1 and CDR2: SGHRS and YFSETQ. The CDR3 is 13 amino acids. Trimming took 0 bases from V and 7 from J, leaving 11 bases between them. This CDR3 is CASSLEAEAEQYF. CDR3 nucleotides: TGCGCCAGCAGCTTGGAGGCGGAAGCGGAGCAGTACTTC.

The chain combines TRBV7-3 with TRBJ2-3, with 9 nucleotides matching TRBD2. V dropped 2 bases and J dropped 1; count of bases not matched to a gene: 4. The CDR3 runs 16 residues. CDR1 and CDR2 (germline): SGHTA, FQGTGA. CDR3 sequence reads: CASSLLPSGGTDTQYF. CDR3 coding DNA: TGTGCCAGCAGCTTACTGCCTAGCGGGGGCACAGATACGCAGTATTTT.

CDR3 amino acids: CATLAGGLTDTQYF. CDR3 sequence (DNA): TGTGCCACACTAGCGGGAGGGCTCACAGATACGCAGTATTTT. This chain links TRBV2 with TRBJ2-3; 13 positions match TRBD2. The germline gives CDR1 SNHLY, CDR2 FYNNEI. The CDR3 has 14 amino acids. The V segment lost 10 bases and the J segment 2 bases; nucleotides outside the gene matches: 3.

The sample holds one count of this clone. The rearrangement uses TRBV9 and TRBJ2-4, with TRBD1 matching over 9 bases. This CDR3 contains 15 residues. V lost 3 bases to trimming and J lost 5 bases; unmatched junction nucleotides: 6. Per the germline V gene, CDR1 is SGDLS and CDR2 is YYNGEE. Here the CDR3 DNA reads TGTGCCAGCAGCGACTCAAGACAGGGGGAAAACATTCAGTACTTC. This gives the protein CASSDSRQGENIQYF.

The chain has TRBV19 and TRBJ1-2, with unresolved D. CDR3 length: 15 residues. The ends were cut back, 2 bases at V and 2 bases at J, with 12 bases in the middle. Germline V gene lookup returns CDR1 LNHDA and CDR2 SQIVND (reference sequence). The CDR3 coding sequence is TGTGCCAGTAGTATACGACCCGGGGTGAACTATGGCTACACCTTC. Encoded protein: CASSIRPGVNYGYTF.

The chain is built from TRBV9 and TRBJ1-3, with D perhaps TRBD1 (5 bases). Trimming cost V 0 bases and J 4 bases, with 8 bases left between them. The CDR3 is 14 amino acids. Germline loops: CDR1 SGDLS, CDR2 YYNGEE. DNA of the CDR3: TGTGCCAGCAGCGTAGCAGGGTGGGGAAACACCATATATTTT. This gives the protein CASSVAGWGNTIYF. The whole variable domain, remainder taken from reference TRBV9 and TRBJ1-3, is DSGVTQTPKHLITATGQRVTLRCSPRSGDLSVYWYQQSLDQGLQFLIQYYNGEERAKGNILERFSAQQFPDLHSELNLSSLELGDSALYFCASSVAGWGNTIYFGEGSWLTVV.

CDR3 residues: CASSSMPGVGYTF. CDR3 coding DNA: TGTGCCAGCAGCAGTATGCCAGGGGTCGGCTACACCTTC. This chain connects TRBV7-2 to TRBJ1-2, with TRBD1 as a possible D gene (6 bases). V was cut by 5 bases and J by 8 bases, with 15 bases left in between. This CDR3 region has 13 residues. Germline-derived CDR1 and CDR2 are SGHTA and FQGNSA.

This clone was detected a few times. This rearrangement joins TRBV7-3 to TRBJ2-7; weak D call: TRBD2 (6 bases). Trimming took 0 bases from V and 1 from J, leaving 7 bases between them. This CDR3 is 14 amino acids long. Germline V gene data show CDR1 as SGHTA and CDR2 as FQGTGA. CDR3 in amino acids: CASSLTGGSYEQYF. In DNA, the CDR3 is TGTGCCAGCAGCTTAACCGGGGGATCCTACGAGCAGTACTTC.

This clone was counted only a few times. The chain links TRBV7-9 to TRBJ1-5, with D maybe TRBD1 (5 bases). Trimming left V 4 bases short and J 7 bases short, with 17 bases between. Germline V gene data show CDR1 as SEHNR and CDR2 as FQNEAQ (reference sequence). The CDR3 covers 15 residues. In DNA, the CDR3 is TGTGCCAGCAGCTCGGGGCCGGGGGTAGGCCAGCCCCAGCATTTT. Translation: CASSSGPGVGQPQHF.

In the case of this clone: Other DNA variants within this sample encode the same CDR3. The V and J genes are TRBV11-2 and TRBJ1-1; tentative D call: TRBD1 (5 bases). From germline, CDR1 is SGHAT and CDR2 FQNNGV. V lost 5 bases to trimming and J lost 5 bases, with 18 bases between them. The CDR3 sequence is 15 residues long. CDR3 in amino acids: CASSGITGGGTEAFF. CDR3 coding DNA: TGTGCCAGCAGCGGCATCACGGGGGGGGGAACTGAAGCTTTCTTT.

The chain has TRBV7-2 and TRBJ1-2; 8 positions agree with TRBD1. The germline V gene has CDR1 SGHTA and CDR2 FQGNSA. V lost 3 bases and J lost 6; bases outside the gene matches: 6. CDR3 size: 14 residues. The CDR3 is CASSFHGQGDGYTF. CDR3 nucleotides: TGTGCCAGCAGCTTCCACGGACAGGGCGATGGCTACACCTTC.

In this sample, this clone turned up a few times. The chain uses TRBV21-1 and TRBJ2-7; the D call of TRBD2 is as the table states it, not checked on the DNA. TRBV21-1 is designated a pseudogene. The CDR3 covers 12 residues. The CDR3, as DNA: TGTGCCAGCAGCAAAGGACTAGCTGAGCAGTACTTC. Residues: CASSKGLAEQYF.

This chain connects TRBV5-1 to TRBJ2-7; a weak D match, TRBD2 (7 bases). The CDR3 covers 15 residues. CDR1 and CDR2 (germline): SGHRS, YFSETQ. The V end was cut by 1 base, the J end by 5 bases, with 16 bases between. The chain's CDR3 is CASSLKQGTSDEQYF. DNA for the CDR3: TGCGCCAGCAGCTTGAAACAGGGCACTAGCGACGAGCAGTACTTC.

The chain is built from TRBV4-1 and TRBJ1-1; D is unclear. The CDR3 has 17 residues. V gave up 1 base and J gave up 1 base, with 16 bases separating them. Germline assignment: CDR1 MGHRA and CDR2 YSYEKL. CDR3 region: CASSQGGAGSWNTEAFF. In DNA, the CDR3 is TGCGCCAGCAGCCAAGGTGGTGCCGGTAGCTGGAACACTGAAGCTTTCTTT.

The chain recombines TRBV25-1 with TRBJ2-4; D possibly corresponds to TRBD1 (5 bases). The CDR3 runs to 13 residues. Between the trimmed V and J ends, which lost 5 bases and 6 bases, there was a span of 11 bases. CDR1 is MGHDK, CDR2 SYGVNS, per germline. As DNA, the CDR3 is TGTGCCAGCAGTCCCCTCCAGGGAAACATTCAGTACTTC. Its translation is CASSPLQGNIQYF.

J is TRBJ2-7 and V is TRBV5-6, with D possibly matching TRBD2 (6 bases). The CDR3 runs to 16 residues. Germline V CDR1 and CDR2: SGHDT, YYEEEE. Trimming removed 6 bases at V and 4 bases at J, with 23 bases between. The CDR3 DNA reads TGTGCCAGCACCTTTTACAAAGCGGGCCGTAGTTACGAGCAGTACTTC. Amino acid sequence: CASTFYKAGRSYEQYF.

This clone turned up a few times. Here the CDR3 reads CASGVSDTQYF. CDR3 DNA: TGCGCCAGCGGCGTTAGCGATACGCAGTATTTT. The J gene is TRBJ2-3, the V gene TRBV4-1; no definite D call. The CDR3 is 11 residues long. V was cut by 8 bases and J by 6 bases, with 9 bases left in between. CDR1 MGHRA and CDR2 YSYEKL come from the germline V gene.

The chain couples TRBV5-4 to TRBJ2-7; D unresolved. This CDR3 region has 13 residues. Trimming removed 1 base from V and 5 bases from J, with 10 bases in between. Germline V gene sequence: CDR1 SGHNT, CDR2 YYREEE (reference sequence). The CDR3 DNA sequence: TGTGCCAGCAGCTTGAAAGCTACCCACGAGCAGTACTTC. Translated, it gives CASSLKATHEQYF.

This chain uses TRBV5-1 with TRBJ2-7, with TRBD2 matching 7 bases. With 7 bases clipped from V and 0 bases from J, the junction kept 4 bases outside the gene matches. The CDR3 runs to 13 residues. The germline gives CDR1 SGHRS, CDR2 YFSETQ. CDR3: CASSTGGSYEQYF. The CDR3 coding sequence is TGCGCCAGCTCAACGGGGGGCTCCTACGAGCAGTACTTC.

The chain recombines TRBV11-2 with TRBJ1-2, with D unresolved. The length of the CDR3 is 16 residues. The germline CDR1 and CDR2 sequences are SGHAT and FQNNGV. V was clipped by 0 bases and J by 4 bases, with 15 bases between them. This CDR3 is CASSLDSFQRSYGYTF. The CDR3 DNA reads as TGTGCCAGCAGCTTAGACTCGTTCCAACGGAGCTATGGCTACACCTTC.